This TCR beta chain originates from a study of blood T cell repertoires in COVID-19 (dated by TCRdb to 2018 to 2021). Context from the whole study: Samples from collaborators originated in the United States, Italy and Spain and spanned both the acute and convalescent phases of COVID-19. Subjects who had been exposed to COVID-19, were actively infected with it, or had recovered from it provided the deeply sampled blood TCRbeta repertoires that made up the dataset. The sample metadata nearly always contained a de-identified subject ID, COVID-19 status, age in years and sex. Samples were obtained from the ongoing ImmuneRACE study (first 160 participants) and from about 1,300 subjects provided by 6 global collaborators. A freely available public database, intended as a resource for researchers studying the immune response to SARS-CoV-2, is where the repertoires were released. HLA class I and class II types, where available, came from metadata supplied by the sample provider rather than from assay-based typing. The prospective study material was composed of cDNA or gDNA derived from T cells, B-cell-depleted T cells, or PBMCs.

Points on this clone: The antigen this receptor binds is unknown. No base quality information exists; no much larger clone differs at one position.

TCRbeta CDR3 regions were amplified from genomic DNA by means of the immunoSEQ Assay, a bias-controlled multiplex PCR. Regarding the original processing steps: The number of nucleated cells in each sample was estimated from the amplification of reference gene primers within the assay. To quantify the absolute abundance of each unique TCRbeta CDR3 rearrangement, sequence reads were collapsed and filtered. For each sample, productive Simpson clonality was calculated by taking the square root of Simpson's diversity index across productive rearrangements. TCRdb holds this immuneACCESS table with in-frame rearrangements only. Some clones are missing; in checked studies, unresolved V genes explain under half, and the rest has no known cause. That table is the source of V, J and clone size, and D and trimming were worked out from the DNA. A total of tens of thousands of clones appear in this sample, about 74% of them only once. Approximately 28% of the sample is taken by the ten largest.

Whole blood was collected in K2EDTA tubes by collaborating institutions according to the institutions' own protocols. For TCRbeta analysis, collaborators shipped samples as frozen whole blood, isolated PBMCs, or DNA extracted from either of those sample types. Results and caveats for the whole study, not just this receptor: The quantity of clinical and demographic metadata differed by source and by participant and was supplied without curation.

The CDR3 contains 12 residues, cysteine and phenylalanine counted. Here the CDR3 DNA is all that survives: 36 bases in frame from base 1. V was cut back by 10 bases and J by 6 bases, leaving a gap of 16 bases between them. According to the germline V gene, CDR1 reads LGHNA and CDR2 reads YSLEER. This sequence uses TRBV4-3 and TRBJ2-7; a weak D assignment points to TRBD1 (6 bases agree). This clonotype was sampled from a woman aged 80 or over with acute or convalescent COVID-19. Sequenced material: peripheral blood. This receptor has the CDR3 CATKTGPCEQYF. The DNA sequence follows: TGCGCCACCAAGACAGGCCCCTGCGAGCAGTACTTC.